These T cell receptor beta chains were read from a single sample in a study of blood T cell repertoires in COVID-19. Profiling relied on immunoSEQ multiplex PCR, and the TCRdb table lists in-frame clones only, not all of them. This table holds more than 150,000 clones, about nine tenths found once. Sample: peripheral blood. These receptor sequences come from a woman in her 70s with acute or convalescent COVID-19. The CDR3 runs from the conserved cysteine through the conserved F or W. D genes are given only for firm matches. Clone sizes are given selectively: once, few, many, or a class where the clone is expanded.

d_gene	j_gene	v_gene	abundance	CDR3nt	CDR3aa
-	TRBJ1-1	TRBV27	few	TGTGCCAGCACCGCAAAACTTCGACTCAACCTCCGGAAGAACACTGAAGCTTTCTTT	CASTAKLRLNLRKNTEAFF
TRBD1	TRBJ1-4	TRBV5-1	-	TGCGCCAGCAGCACGGACAGGGCAGGTCATGAAAAACTGTTTTTT	CASSTDRAGHEKLFF
-	TRBJ2-7	TRBV6-1	-	TGTGCCAGCAGTGAAAGCGGGCCGTGGGACCTATCCTACGAGCAGTACTTC	CASSESGPWDLSYEQYF
TRBD2	TRBJ2-3	TRBV28	-	TGTGCCAGCAGTTCTCGGGGGGTCCGGACAGATACGCAGTATTTT	CASSSRGVRTDTQYF
TRBD1	TRBJ1-2	TRBV3-1/TRBV3-2	-	TGTGCCAGCAGCCAGGCACCGGGACAGAACTATGGCTACACCTTC	CASSQAPGQNYGYTF
TRBD1	TRBJ2-3	TRBV6-4	-	TGTGCCAGCAGTGGACAGGGGGGGAGCACAGATACGCAGTATTTT	CASSGQGGSTDTQYF
TRBD1	TRBJ2-7	TRBV7-2	-	TGTGCCAGCAGCCCAAGCCCGGGGACAGGTATCTCTTACGAGCAGTACTTC	CASSPSPGTGISYEQYF
-	TRBJ1-5	TRBV6-1	-	TGTGCCAGCAGTGAAGGGACAATTGGCAATCAGCCCCAGCATTTT	CASSEGTIGNQPQHF
TRBD1	TRBJ1-3	TRBV5-1	once	TGCGCCAGCAGCGAACAGGGGGCACCGAACACCATATATTTT	CASSEQGAPNTIYF
TRBD1	TRBJ1-4	TRBV2	-	TGTGCCAGCAGCGACAGGGCGGGTGGTAATGAAAAACTGTTTTTT	CASSDRAGGNEKLFF
TRBD1	TRBJ1-2	TRBV18	-	TGTGCCAGCTCACCCATACAGGGGGAGGATGGCTACACCTTC	CASSPIQGEDGYTF
-	TRBJ2-7	TRBV12-5	-	TGTGCTAGTGGATCGGGACACAGGCAGTACTTC	CASGSGHRQYF
TRBD2	TRBJ2-3	TRBV19	-	TGTGCCAGTAGTCCGAAGAGGTCTAGCGGGGGGGCCGGATTTCGCGATACGCAGTATTTT	CASSPKRSSGGAGFRDTQYF
-	TRBJ2-1	TRBV28	-	TGTGCCAGCAGCCCCGTTAGTGGGGCGTCCTACAATGAGCAGTTCTTC	CASSPVSGASYNEQFF
-	TRBJ1-1	TRBV5-1	-	TGCGCCAGCAGCATTCAGACGGGGAACACTGAAGCTTTCTTT	CASSIQTGNTEAFF
TRBD1	TRBJ1-4	TRBV13	-	TGTGCCAGCAGCTTAGATGGACAGGGGAGCGGTGAAAAACTGTTTTTT	CASSLDGQGSGEKLFF
-	TRBJ1-1	TRBV7-2	-	TGTGCCAGCAGCCCGCAGGCCCAGATGAACACTGAAGCTTTCTTT	CASSPQAQMNTEAFF
TRBD2	TRBJ2-1	TRBV28	-	TGTGCCAGCAGCCCACTCCTAGCGGGGGGCTCCTACAATGAGCAGTTCTTC	CASSPLLAGGSYNEQFF
TRBD1	TRBJ1-3	TRBV25-1	-	TGTGCCAGCAGGCCGGGGGGACAGGGGGTCAGAAACACCATATATTTT	CASRPGGQGVRNTIYF
TRBD2	TRBJ2-3	TRBV5-1	-	TGCGCCACCTCAAGGGGGACTAGACCCACCGAACCAGATACGCAGTATTTT	CATSRGTRPTEPDTQYF
TRBD1	TRBJ1-1	TRBV7-2	-	TGTGCCAGCAGCCAGGGGGCGACAGGGAGGACTGAAGCTTTCTTT	CASSQGATGRTEAFF
-	TRBJ1-2	TRBV2	-	TGTGCCAGCAGCCCCGGGGGGGGAGGCTATGGCTACACCTTC	CASSPGGGGYGYTF
TRBD1	TRBJ1-2	TRBV28	once	TGTGCCAGCAGAGACAGGGGGAGGGTCGGCTACACCTTC	CASRDRGRVGYTF
TRBD1	TRBJ1-4	TRBV19	-	TGTGCCAGTAGTAGACAGGGATTGGATGAAAAACTGTTTTTT	CASSRQGLDEKLFF
-	TRBJ2-1	TRBV10-1	-	TGCGCCAGCAGTGATCCCCCCTTGAGCAATGAGCAGTTCTTC	CASSDPPLSNEQFF
TRBD2	TRBJ2-1	TRBV11-1	-	TGTGCCAGCAGCCGGACTAGCGGGTACAATGAGCAGTTCTTC	CASSRTSGYNEQFF
-	TRBJ2-7	TRBV7-9	-	TGTGCCAGCAGTAGTACTACCTACGAGCAGTACTTC	CASSSTTYEQYF
TRBD1	TRBJ1-4	TRBV11-1	few	TGTGCCAGCAGCCGCGGGACAGCGATGAATGAAAAACTGTTTTTT	CASSRGTAMNEKLFF
-	TRBJ1-5	TRBV6-4	-	TGTGCCAGCAGTGCTTCGGGGAATCAGCCCCAGCATTTT	CASSASGNQPQHF
TRBD1	TRBJ1-5	TRBV7-9	-	TGTGCCAGCAGCTTAGGGGGACAGGGATGGAATCAGCCCCAGCATTTT	CASSLGGQGWNQPQHF
-	TRBJ2-6	TRBV20-1	-	TGCAGTGCTAGTCCGGGCTCTGGGGCCAACGTCCTGACTTTC	CSASPGSGANVLTF
TRBD2	TRBJ2-1	TRBV19	-	TGTGCCAGTAGTATACCGGGGGGAAACTCCTACAATGAGCAGTTCTTC	CASSIPGGNSYNEQFF
-	TRBJ1-1	TRBV28	-	TGTGCCAGCAGTTTGGATTTGACAGGTGAAGCTTTCTTT	CASSLDLTGEAFF
-	TRBJ1-2	TRBV2	-	TGTGCCAGCAGTGAAAAGGGGAACTATGGCTACACCTTC	CASSEKGNYGYTF
TRBD2	TRBJ2-5	TRBV19	-	TGTGCCAGTAGTTCCGGACTAGCGGGGGGTTTAGAGACCCAGTACTTC	CASSSGLAGGLETQYF
-	TRBJ2-7	TRBV14	-	TGTGCCAGCAGCCAAGATCGGGGGATATACGAGCAGTACTTC	CASSQDRGIYEQYF
-	TRBJ2-7	TRBV7-8	-	TGTGCCAGCAGCTTGGCCCCCAACTCCTACGAGCAGTACTTC	CASSLAPNSYEQYF
-	TRBJ2-7	TRBV4-2	-	TGTGCCAGTAAGCGCGGGGGCGACGAGCAGTACTTC	CASKRGGDEQYF
-	TRBJ2-1	TRBV29-1	-	TGCAGCGTTGACGGGCCCCAGGGAGGTTCCCTAAATGAGCAGTTCTTC	CSVDGPQGGSLNEQFF
-	TRBJ2-5	TRBV5-4	-	TGTGCCAGCAGCTTGGAACTAGTACGACAAGAGACCCAGTACTTC	CASSLELVRQETQYF
-	TRBJ2-1	TRBV7-9	-	TGTGCCAGCACCCAATATAGGGGGAATGAGCAGTTCTTC	CASTQYRGNEQFF
-	TRBJ1-5	TRBV18	-	TGTGCCAGCTCACCCGGACTGAATAGCAATCAGCCCCAGCATTTT	CASSPGLNSNQPQHF
-	TRBJ2-5	TRBV19	-	TGTGCCAGTAGTACCACCTCGGACAGTAGGGAGACCCAGTACTTC	CASSTTSDSRETQYF
TRBD1	TRBJ2-7	TRBV6-5	once	TGTGCCAGCAGTCCTGGACAGGGAGGCCGCGAGCAGTACTTC	CASSPGQGGREQYF
TRBD1	TRBJ1-6	TRBV28	-	TGTGCCAGCTACAGGGGTAATTCACCCCTCCACTTT	CASYRGNSPLHF
TRBD2	TRBJ2-2	TRBV4-1	-	TGCGCCAGCAGCCAAGTCGGACTAGCGGGGAGTACCGGGGAGCTGTTTTTT	CASSQVGLAGSTGELFF
TRBD2	TRBJ2-3	TRBV5-1	-	TGCGCCAGCAGTCCCCCGGGGGGGGGAACAGATACGCAGTATTTT	CASSPPGGGTDTQYF
TRBD1	TRBJ1-2	TRBV10-3	-	TGTGCCATCAGTGACGGGACAGATTATGGCTACACCTTC	CAISDGTDYGYTF
-	TRBJ2-6	TRBV6-5	-	TGTGCCAGCAGGCCGGGATTCTCTGGGGCCAACGTCCTGACTTTC	CASRPGFSGANVLTF
TRBD1	TRBJ2-7	TRBV29-1	once	TGCAGCGTTGATAGTTGGACAGGGGTCCGTTACGAGCAGTACTTC	CSVDSWTGVRYEQYF